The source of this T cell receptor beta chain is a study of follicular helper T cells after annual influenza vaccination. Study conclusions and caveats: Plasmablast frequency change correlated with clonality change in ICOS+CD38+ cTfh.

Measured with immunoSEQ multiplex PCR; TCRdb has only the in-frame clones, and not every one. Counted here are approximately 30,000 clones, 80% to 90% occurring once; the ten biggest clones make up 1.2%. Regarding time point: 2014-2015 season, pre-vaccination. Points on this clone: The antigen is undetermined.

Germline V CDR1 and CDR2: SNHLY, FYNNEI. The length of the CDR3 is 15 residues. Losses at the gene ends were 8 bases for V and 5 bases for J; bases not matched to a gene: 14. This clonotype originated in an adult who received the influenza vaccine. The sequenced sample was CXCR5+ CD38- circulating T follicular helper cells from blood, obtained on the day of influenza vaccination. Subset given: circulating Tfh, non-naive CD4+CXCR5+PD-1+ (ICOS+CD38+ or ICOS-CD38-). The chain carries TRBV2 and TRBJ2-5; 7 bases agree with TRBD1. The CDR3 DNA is TGTGCCAGCGGCCAGACAGGGACCCTTGTTGAGACCCAGTACTTC. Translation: CASGQTGTLVETQYF.